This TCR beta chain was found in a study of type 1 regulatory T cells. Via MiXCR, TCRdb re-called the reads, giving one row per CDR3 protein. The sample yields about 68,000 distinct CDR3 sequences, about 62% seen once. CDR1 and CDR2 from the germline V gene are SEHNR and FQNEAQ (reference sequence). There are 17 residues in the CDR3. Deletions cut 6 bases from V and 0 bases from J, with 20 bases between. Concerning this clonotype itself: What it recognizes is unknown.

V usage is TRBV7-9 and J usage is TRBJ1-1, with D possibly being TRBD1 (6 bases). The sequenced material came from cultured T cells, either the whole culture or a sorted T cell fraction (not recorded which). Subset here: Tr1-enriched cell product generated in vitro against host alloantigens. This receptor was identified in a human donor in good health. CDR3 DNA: TGTGCCAGCAGTTCCCTTGGGGGGCCAGATGTGAACACTGAAGCTTTCTTT. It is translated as CASSSLGGPDVNTEAFF.